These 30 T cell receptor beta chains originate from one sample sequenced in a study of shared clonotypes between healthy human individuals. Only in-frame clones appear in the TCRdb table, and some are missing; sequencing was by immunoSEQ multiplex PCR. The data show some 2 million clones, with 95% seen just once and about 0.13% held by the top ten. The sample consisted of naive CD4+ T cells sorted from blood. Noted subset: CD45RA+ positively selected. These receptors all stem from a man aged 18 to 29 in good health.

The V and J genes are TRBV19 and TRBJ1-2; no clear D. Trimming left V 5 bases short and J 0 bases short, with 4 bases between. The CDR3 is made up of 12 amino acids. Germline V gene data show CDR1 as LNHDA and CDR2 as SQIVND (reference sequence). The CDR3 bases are TGTGCCAGTAGTCTTACTAACTATGGCTACACCTTC. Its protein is CASSLTNYGYTF.

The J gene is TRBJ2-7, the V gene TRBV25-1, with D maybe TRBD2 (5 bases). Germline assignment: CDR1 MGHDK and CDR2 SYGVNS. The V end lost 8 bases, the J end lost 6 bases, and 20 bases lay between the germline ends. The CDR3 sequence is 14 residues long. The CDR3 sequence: CASRRGTPGSEQYF. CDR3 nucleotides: TGTGCCAGCCGTCGGGGAACGCCTGGCAGCGAGCAGTACTTC.

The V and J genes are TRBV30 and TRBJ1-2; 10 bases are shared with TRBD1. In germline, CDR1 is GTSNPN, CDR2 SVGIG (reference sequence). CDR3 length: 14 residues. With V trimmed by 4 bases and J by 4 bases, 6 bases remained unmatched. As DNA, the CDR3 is TGTGCCTGGACCGGGACAGGGGATTCCTATGGCTACACCTTC. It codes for CAWTGTGDSYGYTF.

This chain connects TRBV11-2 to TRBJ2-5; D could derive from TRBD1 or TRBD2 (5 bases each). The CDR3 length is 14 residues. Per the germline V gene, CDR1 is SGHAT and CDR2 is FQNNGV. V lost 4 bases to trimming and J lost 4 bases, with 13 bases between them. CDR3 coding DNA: TGTGCCAGCAGCTCCCCGAGGGACGGAGAGACCCAGTACTTC. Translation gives CASSSPRDGETQYF.

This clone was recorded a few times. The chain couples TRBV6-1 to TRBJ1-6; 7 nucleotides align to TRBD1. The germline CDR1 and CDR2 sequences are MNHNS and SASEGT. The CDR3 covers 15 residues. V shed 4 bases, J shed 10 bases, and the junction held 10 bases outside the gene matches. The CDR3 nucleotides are TGTGCCAGCAGTGCCTATCCGGGGACAGAATCACCCCTCCACTTT. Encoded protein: CASSAYPGTESPLHF.

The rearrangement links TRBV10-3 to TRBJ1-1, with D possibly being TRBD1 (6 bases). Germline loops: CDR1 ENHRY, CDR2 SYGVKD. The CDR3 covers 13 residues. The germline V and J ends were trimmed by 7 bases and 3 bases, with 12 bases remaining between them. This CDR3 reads CAIKYREDTEAFF. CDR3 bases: TGTGCCATCAAGTACAGGGAGGACACTGAAGCTTTCTTT.

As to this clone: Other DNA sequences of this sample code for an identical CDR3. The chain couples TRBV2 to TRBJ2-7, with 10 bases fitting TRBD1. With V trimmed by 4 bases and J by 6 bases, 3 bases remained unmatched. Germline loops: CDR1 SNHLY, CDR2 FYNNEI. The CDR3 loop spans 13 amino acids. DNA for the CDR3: TGTGCCAGCAGTGGGGGGACAGGGGTCGAGCAGTACTTC. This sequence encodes CASSGGTGVEQYF.

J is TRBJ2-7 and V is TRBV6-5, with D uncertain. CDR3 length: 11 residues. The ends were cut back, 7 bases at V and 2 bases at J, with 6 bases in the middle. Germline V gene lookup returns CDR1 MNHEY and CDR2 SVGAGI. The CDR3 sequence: CASNGPYEQYF. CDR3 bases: TGTGCCAGCAACGGCCCCTACGAGCAGTACTTC.

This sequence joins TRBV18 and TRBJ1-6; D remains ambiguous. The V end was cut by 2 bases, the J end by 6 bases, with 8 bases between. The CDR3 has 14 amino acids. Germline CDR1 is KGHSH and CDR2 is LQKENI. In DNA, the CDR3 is TGTGCCAGCTCACCAGAGGGTACTAATTCACCCCTCCACTTT. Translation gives CASSPEGTNSPLHF. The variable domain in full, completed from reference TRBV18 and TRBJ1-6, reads NAGVMQNPRHLVRRRGQEARLRCSPMKGHSHVYWYRQLPEEGLKFMVYLQKENIIDESGMPKERFSAEFPKEGPSILRIQQVVRGDSAAYFCASSPEGTNSPLHFGNGTRLTVT.

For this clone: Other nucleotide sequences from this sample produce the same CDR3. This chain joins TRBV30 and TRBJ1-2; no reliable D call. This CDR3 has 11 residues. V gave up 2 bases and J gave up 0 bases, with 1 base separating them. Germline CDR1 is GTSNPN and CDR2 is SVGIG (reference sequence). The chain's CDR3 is CAWSPNYGYTF. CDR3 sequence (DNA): TGTGCCTGGAGTCCTAACTATGGCTACACCTTC.

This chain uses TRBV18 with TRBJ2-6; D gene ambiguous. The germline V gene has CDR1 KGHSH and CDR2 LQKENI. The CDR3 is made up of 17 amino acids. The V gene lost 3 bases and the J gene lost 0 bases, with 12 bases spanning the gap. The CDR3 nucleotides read TGTGCCAGCTCACCCGCTGTAGTGATCTCTGGGGCCAACGTCCTGACTTTC. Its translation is CASSPAVVISGANVLTF.

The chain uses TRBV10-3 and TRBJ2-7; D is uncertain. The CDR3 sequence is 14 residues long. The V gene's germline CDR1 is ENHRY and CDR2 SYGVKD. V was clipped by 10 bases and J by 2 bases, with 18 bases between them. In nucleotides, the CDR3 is TGTGCCACCGACGACCGGCCCCAAGCCTACGAGCAGTACTTC. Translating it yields CATDDRPQAYEQYF.

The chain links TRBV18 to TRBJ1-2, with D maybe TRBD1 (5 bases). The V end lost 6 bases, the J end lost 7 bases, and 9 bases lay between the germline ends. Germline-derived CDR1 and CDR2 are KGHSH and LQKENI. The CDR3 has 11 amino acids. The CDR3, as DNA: TGTGCCAGCTCGGGGGGGATTGGCTACACCTTC. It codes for CASSGGIGYTF.

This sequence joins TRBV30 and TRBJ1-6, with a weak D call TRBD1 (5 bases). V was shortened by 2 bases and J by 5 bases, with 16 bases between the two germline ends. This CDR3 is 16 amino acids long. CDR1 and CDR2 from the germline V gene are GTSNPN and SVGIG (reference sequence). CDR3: CAWSRDSLRNNSPLHF. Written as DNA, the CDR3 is TGTGCCTGGAGTAGGGACTCACTAAGGAATAATTCACCCCTCCACTTT.

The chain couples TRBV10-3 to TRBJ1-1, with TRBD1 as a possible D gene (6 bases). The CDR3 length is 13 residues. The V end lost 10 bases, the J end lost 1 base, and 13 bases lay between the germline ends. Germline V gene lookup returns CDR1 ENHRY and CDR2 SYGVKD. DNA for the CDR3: TGTGCCACGACAATGGACAGGAACACTGAAGCTTTCTTT. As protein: CATTMDRNTEAFF.

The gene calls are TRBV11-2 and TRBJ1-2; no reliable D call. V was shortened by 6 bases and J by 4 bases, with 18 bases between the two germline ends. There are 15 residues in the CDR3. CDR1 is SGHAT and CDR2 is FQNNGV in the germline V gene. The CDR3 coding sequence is TGTGCCAGCAGGGCCGTACAGACCGGGTCCTATGGCTACACCTTC. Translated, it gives CASRAVQTGSYGYTF.

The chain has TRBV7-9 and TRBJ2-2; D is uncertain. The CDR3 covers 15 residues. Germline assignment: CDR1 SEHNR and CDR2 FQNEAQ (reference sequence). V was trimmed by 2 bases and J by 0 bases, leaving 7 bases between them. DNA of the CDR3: TGTGCCAGCAGCTTACGGCAGCCGAACACCGGGGAGCTGTTTTTT. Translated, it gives CASSLRQPNTGELFF.

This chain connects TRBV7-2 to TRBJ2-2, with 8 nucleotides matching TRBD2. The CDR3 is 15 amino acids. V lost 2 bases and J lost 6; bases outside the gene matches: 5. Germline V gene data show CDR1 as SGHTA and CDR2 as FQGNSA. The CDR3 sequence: CASSLLSGSSGELFF. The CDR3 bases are TGTGCCAGCAGCTTACTGAGCGGGAGTTCCGGGGAGCTGTTTTTT. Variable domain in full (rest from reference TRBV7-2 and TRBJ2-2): GAGVSQSPSNKVTEKGKDVELRCDPISGHTALYWYRQSLGQGLEFLIYFQGNSAPDKSGLPSDRFSAERTGGSVSTLTIQRTQQEDSAVYLCASSLLSGSSGELFFGEGSRLTVL.

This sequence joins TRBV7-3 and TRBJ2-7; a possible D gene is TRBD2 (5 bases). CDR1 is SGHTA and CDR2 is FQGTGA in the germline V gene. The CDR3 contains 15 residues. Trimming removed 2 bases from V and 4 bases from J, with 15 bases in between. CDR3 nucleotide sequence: TGTGCCAGCAGCTTAGGGAGCAAAACTGGTTACGAGCAGTACTTC. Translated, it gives CASSLGSKTGYEQYF.

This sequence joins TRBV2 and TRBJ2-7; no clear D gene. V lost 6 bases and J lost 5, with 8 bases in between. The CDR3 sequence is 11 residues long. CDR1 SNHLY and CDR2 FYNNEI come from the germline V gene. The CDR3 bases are TGTGCCAGCAGCTACTCGGACGAGCAGTACTTC. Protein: CASSYSDEQYF.

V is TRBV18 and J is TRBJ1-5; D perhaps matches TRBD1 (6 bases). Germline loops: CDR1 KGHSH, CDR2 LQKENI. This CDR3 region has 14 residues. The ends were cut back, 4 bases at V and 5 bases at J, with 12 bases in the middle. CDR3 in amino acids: CASSRYREDQPQHF. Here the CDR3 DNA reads TGTGCCAGCTCACGTTACAGGGAAGATCAGCCCCAGCATTTT.

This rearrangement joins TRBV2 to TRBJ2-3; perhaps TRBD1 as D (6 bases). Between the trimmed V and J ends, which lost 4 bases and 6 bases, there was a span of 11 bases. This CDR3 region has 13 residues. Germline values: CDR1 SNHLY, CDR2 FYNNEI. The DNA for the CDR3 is TGTGCCAGCAGTGGGACAGTCATGGATACGCAGTATTTT. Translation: CASSGTVMDTQYF. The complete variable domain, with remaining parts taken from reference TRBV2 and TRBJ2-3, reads EPEVTQTPSHQVTQMGQEVILRCVPISNHLYFYWYRQILGQKVEFLVSFYNNEISEKSEIFDDQFSVERPDGSNFTLKIRSTKLEDSAMYFCASSGTVMDTQYFGPGTRLTVL.

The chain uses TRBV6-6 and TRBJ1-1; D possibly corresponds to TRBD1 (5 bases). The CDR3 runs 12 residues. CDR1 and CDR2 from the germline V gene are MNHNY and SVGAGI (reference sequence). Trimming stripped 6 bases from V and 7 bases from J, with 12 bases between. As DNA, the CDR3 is TGTGCCAGCAGCGGGACGGTCAGTGAAGCTTTCTTT. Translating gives CASSGTVSEAFF.

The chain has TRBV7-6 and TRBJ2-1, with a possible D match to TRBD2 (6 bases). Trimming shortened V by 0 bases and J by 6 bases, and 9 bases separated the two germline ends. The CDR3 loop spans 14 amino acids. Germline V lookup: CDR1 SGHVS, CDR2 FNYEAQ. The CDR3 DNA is TGTGCCAGCAGCTTAGCGACTAGTGGCAATGAGCAGTTCTTC. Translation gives CASSLATSGNEQFF. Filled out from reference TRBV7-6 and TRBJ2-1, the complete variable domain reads GAGVSQSPRYKVTKRGQDVALRCDPISGHVSLYWYRQALGQGPEFLTYFNYEAQQDKSGLPNDRFSAERPEGSISTLTIQRTEQRDSAMYRCASSLATSGNEQFFGPGTRLTVL.

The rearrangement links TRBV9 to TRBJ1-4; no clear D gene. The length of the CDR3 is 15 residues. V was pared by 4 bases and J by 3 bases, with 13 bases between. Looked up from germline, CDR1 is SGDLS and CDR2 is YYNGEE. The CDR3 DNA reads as TGTGCCAGCAGCACGGGCGGGAGAGCTAATGAAAAACTGTTTTTT. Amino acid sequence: CASSTGGRANEKLFF.

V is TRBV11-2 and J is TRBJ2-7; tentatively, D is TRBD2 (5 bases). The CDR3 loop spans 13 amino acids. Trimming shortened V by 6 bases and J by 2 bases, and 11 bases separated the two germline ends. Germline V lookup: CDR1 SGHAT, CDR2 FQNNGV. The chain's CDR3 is CASREVGTYEQYF. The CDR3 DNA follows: TGTGCCAGCAGGGAGGTCGGGACCTACGAGCAGTACTTC.

The CDR3: CASSEAGPPSSYEQYF. The CDR3 DNA follows: TGTGCCAGCAGTGAAGCGGGCCCTCCGAGCTCCTACGAGCAGTACTTC. The rearrangement links TRBV6-1 to TRBJ2-7; D unresolved. Trimming pared 0 bases from V and 0 bases from J, leaving 12 bases between. The length of the CDR3 is 16 residues. Germline V lookup: CDR1 MNHNS, CDR2 SASEGT.

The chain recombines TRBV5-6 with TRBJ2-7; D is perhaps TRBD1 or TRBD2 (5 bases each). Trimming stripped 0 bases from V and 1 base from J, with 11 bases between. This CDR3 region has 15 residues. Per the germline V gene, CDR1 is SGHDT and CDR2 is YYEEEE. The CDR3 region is CASSLGPGPSYEQYF. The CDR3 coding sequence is TGTGCCAGCAGCTTGGGTCCGGGACCTTCCTACGAGCAGTACTTC. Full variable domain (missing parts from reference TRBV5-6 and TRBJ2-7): DAGVTQSPTHLIKTRGQQVTLRCSPKSGHDTVSWYQQALGQGPQFIFQYYEEEERQRGNFPDRFSGHQFPNYSSELNVNALLLGDSALYLCASSLGPGPSYEQYFGPGTRLTVT.

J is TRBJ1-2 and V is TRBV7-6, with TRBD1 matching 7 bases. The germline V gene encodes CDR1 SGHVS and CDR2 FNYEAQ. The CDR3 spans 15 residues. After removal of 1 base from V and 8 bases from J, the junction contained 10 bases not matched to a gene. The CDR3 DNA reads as TGTGCCAGCAGCTTAGAGGGGGCAAGGGACGGCGGCTACACCTTC. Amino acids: CASSLEGARDGGYTF.

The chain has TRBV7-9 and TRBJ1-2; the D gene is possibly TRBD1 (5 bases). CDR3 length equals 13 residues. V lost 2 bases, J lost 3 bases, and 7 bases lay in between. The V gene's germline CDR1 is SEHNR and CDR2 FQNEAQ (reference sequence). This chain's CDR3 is CASSLTGDYGYTF. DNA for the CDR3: TGTGCCAGCAGCTTAACGGGGGACTATGGCTACACCTTC.